The 12 T cell receptor beta chains below all came from one sample that was sequenced in a study of blood T cell repertoires in COVID-19. Assay used: immunoSEQ multiplex PCR; TCRdb lists only in-frame clones, some missing. The sample yields about 190,000 clones, about four fifths seen once. The sequenced sample consisted of peripheral blood. The receptor set was obtained from a woman aged 60-75 years with COVID-19, enrolled during active disease.

V usage is TRBV7-9 and J usage is TRBJ1-1, with a weak D call TRBD1 (5 bases). The CDR3 has 16 amino acids. V was clipped by 5 bases and J by 3 bases, with 19 bases between them. CDR1 is SEHNR and CDR2 is FQNEAQ in the germline V gene (reference sequence). CDR3 bases: TGTGCCAGCAGCCCCCCCTGGGGCAGGTTGGACACTGAAGCTTTCTTT. It yields the protein CASSPPWGRLDTEAFF.

This clone has only one observation. The chain uses TRBV28 and TRBJ2-5; a weak D match, TRBD1 (6 bases). Per germline, CDR1 MDHEN and CDR2 SYDVKM. This CDR3 contains 13 residues. V dropped 7 bases and J dropped 5 bases, with 14 bases sitting between them. The CDR3 loop is CASTNRVHETQYF. The CDR3, as DNA: TGTGCCAGCACCAACAGGGTTCACGAGACCCAGTACTTC.

The rearrangement uses TRBV6-6 and TRBJ1-2; a possible D gene is TRBD1 (5 bases). Trimming stripped 6 bases from V and 2 bases from J, with 7 bases between. From germline, CDR1 is MNHNY and CDR2 SVGAGI (reference sequence). The CDR3 has 12 amino acids. CDR3 sequence: CASREGNYGYTF. CDR3 bases: TGTGCCAGCAGGGAGGGGAACTATGGCTACACCTTC.

With regard to this clone: At one boundary the junction diverges from the germline segment, which might be a read error. The V and J genes are TRBV29-1 and TRBJ2-1, with 7 positions matching TRBD2. Germline values: CDR1 SQVTM, CDR2 ANQGSEA. The CDR3 loop spans 18 amino acids. CDR3 in DNA: TGCAGCGTCGAAGGAGGGGCCGCGGGGGAAGCCCGGTACAATGAGCAGTTCTTC. Amino acid sequence: CSVEGGAAGEARYNEQFF.

The chain couples TRBV7-2 to TRBJ2-3, with a possible D match to TRBD2 (6 bases). V shed 2 bases and J shed 5 bases, with 11 bases lying between them. The V gene's germline CDR1 is SGHTA and CDR2 FQGNSA. There are 14 residues in the CDR3. The CDR3 is CASSLIQGGDTQYF. The DNA for the CDR3 is TGTGCCAGCAGCTTAATTCAGGGAGGAGATACGCAGTATTTT. Full variable domain (rest looked up from reference TRBV7-2 and TRBJ2-3): GAGVSQSPSNKVTEKGKDVELRCDPISGHTALYWYRQSLGQGLEFLIYFQGNSAPDKSGLPSDRFSAERTGGSVSTLTIQRTQQEDSAVYLCASSLIQGGDTQYFGPGTRLTVL.

The J gene is TRBJ2-6, the V gene TRBV7-3, with D hard to call. V lost 1 base, J lost 2 bases, and 6 bases lay in between. The germline CDR1 and CDR2 sequences are SGHTA and FQGTGA. This CDR3 spans 15 amino acids. CDR3 nucleotides: TGTGCCAGCAGCTTAAATTCAGCTGGGGCCAACGTCCTGACTTTC. This translates into CASSLNSAGANVLTF.

This clone showed up many times. This sequence joins TRBV27 and TRBJ2-6; 11 bases match TRBD1. The CDR3 extends over 18 amino acids. Germline CDR1 and CDR2: MNHEY and SMNVEV (reference sequence). After removal of 6 bases from V and 0 bases from J, the junction contained 7 bases not matched to a gene. The CDR3 nucleotides read TGTGCCAGCAGCCCCGGGGGGACAGGGGGCTCTGGGGCCAACGTCCTGACTTTC. Protein sequence: CASSPGGTGGSGANVLTF.

This chain connects TRBV9 to TRBJ2-3; D perhaps matches TRBD2 (5 bases). The ends were cut back, 4 bases at V and 2 bases at J, with 14 bases in the middle. The germline gives CDR1 SGDLS, CDR2 YYNGEE. This CDR3 is 15 amino acids long. The CDR3 here is CASSPSLQNTDTQYF. CDR3 nucleotide sequence: TGTGCCAGCAGCCCTAGCCTCCAGAACACAGATACGCAGTATTTT.

The chain joins TRBV28 to TRBJ2-3; 9 positions match TRBD2. The CDR3 runs 16 residues. CDR1 and CDR2 from the germline V gene are MDHEN and SYDVKM. J gave up 1 base and V 4 bases, and 6 bases lay outside the gene matches. The CDR3 spells CASSSLIAGGTDTQYF. CDR3 bases: TGTGCCAGCAGTTCCCTTATAGCGGGGGGCACAGATACGCAGTATTTT. Drawing the rest from reference TRBV28 and TRBJ2-3, the complete variable domain is DVKVTQSSRYLVKRTGEKVFLECVQDMDHENMFWYRQDPGLGLRLIYFSYDVKMKEKGDIPEGYSVSREKKERFSLILESASTNQTSMYLCASSSLIAGGTDTQYFGPGTRLTVL.

The chain couples TRBV30 to TRBJ2-7; D is possibly TRBD1 (6 bases). V lost 5 bases and J 2 bases, leaving 16 bases between the germline ends. Germline V gene sequence: CDR1 GTSNPN, CDR2 SVGIG (reference sequence). The CDR3 has 14 residues. CDR3 in amino acids: CAWQPGQITYEQYF. CDR3 DNA: TGTGCCTGGCAACCGGGACAAATCACCTACGAGCAGTACTTC.

This chain connects TRBV2 to TRBJ2-3; 9 nucleotides align to TRBD1. Per the germline V gene, CDR1 is SNHLY and CDR2 is FYNNEI. This CDR3 is built from 14 residues. After removal of 9 bases from V and 5 bases from J, the junction contained 9 bases not matched to a gene. CDR3 loop: CASAGDRGIDTQYF. The CDR3 DNA reads TGTGCCAGTGCAGGAGACAGGGGGATAGATACGCAGTATTTT.

The V call is TRBV13, the J call TRBJ2-3, with D maybe TRBD2 (6 bases). Germline CDR1 reads PRHDT; CDR2 reads FYEKMQ (reference sequence). The length of the CDR3 is 15 residues. V shed 8 bases and J shed 1 base, with 16 bases lying between them. The DNA for the CDR3 is TGTGCCAGCGCCTTAAGGGCGGGGCGCACAGATACGCAGTATTTT. Amino acids: CASALRAGRTDTQYF. Full variable domain (missing parts from reference TRBV13 and TRBJ2-3): AAGVIQSPRHLIKEKRETATLKCYPIPRHDTVYWYQQGPGQDPQFLISFYEKMQSDKGSIPDRFSAQQFSDYHSELNMSSLELGDSALYFCASALRAGRTDTQYFGPGTRLTVL.